This TCR beta chain was obtained from a study of T cell clonotyping in hematopoietic cell transplantation. The study, taken as a whole, reports: At the given depth, recipient repertoires were over 95% de novo clonotypes. After transplant, recipient diversity fell while pathologically expanded clonotypes grew through day 180. Without cell sorting, CD4 versus CD8 contributions remain unresolved.

For this clone: Its target is not known.

Assay: immunoSEQ multiplex PCR; the TCRdb copy retains only in-frame clones and omits some. The table records some 10,000 clones, 80% to 95% of them present only once. V dropped 6 bases and J dropped 0; count of bases not matched to a gene: 7. The CDR3 loop spans 15 amino acids. Germline lookup yields CDR1 MRHNA and CDR2 SNTAGT. The sequencing sample was made of peripheral blood mononuclear cells. The sequence came from a woman between 50 and 59 years old in good health. Some clones in this sample may be carry-over from other donors' samples. This chain links TRBV6-4 with TRBJ1-2; 7 nucleotides agree with TRBD1. This CDR3 is CASSLEQGTNYGYTF. The CDR3 region has the DNA TGTGCCAGCAGCCTAGAACAGGGGACTAACTATGGCTACACCTTC.